This T cell receptor beta chain was captured in a study of blood T cells in healthy people across ages. Comments on this clonotype: What it binds is not known.

V was shortened by 1 base and J by 0 bases, with 8 bases between the two germline ends. The germline V gene has CDR1 DFQATT and CDR2 SNEGSKA (reference sequence). The CDR3 has 14 amino acids. A second PCR, run for 7 to 11 cycles, used a sample-barcoded 5' primer plus a J-beta primer mix. From each sample, at least 2.5 million paired-end reads containing CDR3 were obtained. TCRdb processed the 5' RACE reads anew with MiXCR; each CDR3 protein has one entry. Here the sample spans approximately 1,000,000 distinct CDR3 sequences, 35% to 50% being singletons. Isolating PBMCs gave at least 6 million of these cells per sample. Whole-study findings and limits: Whereas aged donors had fewer naive CD4+ cells, long-lived donors had more of them and higher diversity.

This sequence originates from a woman aged 60-70 years in good health. The J gene is TRBJ2-3, the V gene TRBV20-1; possible D gene TRBD2, 6 bases. Material: blood. This CDR3 is CSARAGTSTDTQYF. The CDR3 DNA is TGCAGTGCTAGAGCCGGGACTAGCACAGATACGCAGTATTTT.